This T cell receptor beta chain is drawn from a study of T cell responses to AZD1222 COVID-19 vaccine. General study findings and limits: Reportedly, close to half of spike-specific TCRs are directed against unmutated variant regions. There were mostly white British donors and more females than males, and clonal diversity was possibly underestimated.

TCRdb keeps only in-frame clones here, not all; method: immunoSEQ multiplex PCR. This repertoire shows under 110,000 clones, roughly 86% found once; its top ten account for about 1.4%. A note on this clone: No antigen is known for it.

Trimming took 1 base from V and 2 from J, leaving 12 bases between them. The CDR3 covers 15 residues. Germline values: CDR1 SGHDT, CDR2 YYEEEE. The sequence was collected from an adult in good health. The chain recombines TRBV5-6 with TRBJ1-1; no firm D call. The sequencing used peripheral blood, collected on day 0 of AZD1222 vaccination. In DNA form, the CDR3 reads TGTGCCAGCAGCTTGTTTGGTACAGACAACACTGAAGCTTTCTTT. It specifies CASSLFGTDNTEAFF.